This TCR beta chain is drawn from a study of blood T cell repertoires in COVID-19. Study summary: Samples taken during acute and convalescent COVID-19 were collected in the United States, Italy and Spain.

Under the authors' procedure: Nucleated cell counts were estimated from reference gene primer amplification. Using immunoSEQ multiplex PCR, the repertoire was profiled, and TCRdb retains in-frame clones only, with some absent. V, J and clone size are taken as reported in that table, and D and trimming were inferred from the DNA itself. The table includes some 150,000 clones, roughly 90% detected once. Only one count was recorded for this clone. Germline lookup yields CDR1 SNHLY and CDR2 FYNNEI. Trimming at V came to 7 bases and at J to 4 bases, leaving 2 bases not matched to a gene. The CDR3 has 12 residues. The study recruited people aged about 18 to 95 years across some 23 US areas. Participants' reported clinical history set cohort assignment.

Sequencing used PBMCs or T cells enriched from blood (not recorded which). This TCR derives from a woman in her thirties with acute COVID-19. The J gene is TRBJ2-5, the V gene TRBV2; 8 bases align to TRBD2. The CDR3 reads CASMLAGETQYF. The CDR3 DNA reads as TGTGCCAGCATGCTAGCGGGAGAGACCCAGTACTTC. The full variable domain, completed using reference TRBV2 and TRBJ2-5, is EPEVTQTPSHQVTQMGQEVILRCVPISNHLYFYWYRQILGQKVEFLVSFYNNEISEKSEIFDDQFSVERPDGSNFTLKIRSTKLEDSAMYFCASMLAGETQYFGPGTRLLVL.